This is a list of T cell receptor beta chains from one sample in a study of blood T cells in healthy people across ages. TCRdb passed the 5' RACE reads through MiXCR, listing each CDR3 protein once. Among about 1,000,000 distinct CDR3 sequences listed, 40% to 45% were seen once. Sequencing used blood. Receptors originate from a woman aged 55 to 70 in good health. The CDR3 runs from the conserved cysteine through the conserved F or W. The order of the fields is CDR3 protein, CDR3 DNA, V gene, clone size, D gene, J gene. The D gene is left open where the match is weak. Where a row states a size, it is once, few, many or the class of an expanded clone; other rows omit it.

CDR3 protein: CASSWLGKADTQYF
CDR3 DNA: TGTGCCAGCAGTTGGCTGGGTAAGGCAGATACGCAGTATTTT
V gene: TRBV27
clone size: -
D gene: -
J gene: TRBJ2-3

CDR3 protein: CASIDSRGDQPQHF
CDR3 DNA: TGTGCCAGCATCGATTCCAGGGGAGATCAGCCCCAGCATTTT
V gene: TRBV28
clone size: -
D gene: -
J gene: TRBJ1-5

CDR3 protein: CASSQQGRLHF
CDR3 DNA: TGTGCCAGCAGCCAACAAGGCAGGCTCCACTTT
V gene: TRBV3-1
clone size: few
D gene: -
J gene: TRBJ1-6

CDR3 protein: CSAPPLGSCNEQFF
CDR3 DNA: TGCAGTGCTCCCCCTTTGGGCTCCTGCAATGAGCAGTTCTTC
V gene: TRBV20-1
clone size: -
D gene: -
J gene: TRBJ2-1

CDR3 protein: CASSLLRDRYAYEQYF
CDR3 DNA: TGTGCCAGCAGCTTACTACGGGACAGGTATGCCTACGAGCAGTACTTC
V gene: TRBV11-2
clone size: -
D gene: TRBD1
J gene: TRBJ2-7

CDR3 protein: CASRMTGPGDQPQHF
CDR3 DNA: TGTGCCAGCAGGATGACAGGGCCAGGAGATCAGCCCCAGCATTTT
V gene: TRBV6-2/TRBV6-3
clone size: once
D gene: TRBD1
J gene: TRBJ1-5

CDR3 protein: CATSDSGSAGGNTGELFF
CDR3 DNA: TGTGCCACCAGTGATTCGGGTTCGGCGGGAGGGAACACCGGGGAGCTGTTTTTT
V gene: TRBV24-1
clone size: few
D gene: TRBD2
J gene: TRBJ2-2

CDR3 protein: CSARDFGTSKSETQYF
CDR3 DNA: TGCAGTGCTAGAGACTTCGGGACCTCCAAGTCGGAGACCCAGTACTTC
V gene: TRBV20-1
clone size: -
D gene: -
J gene: TRBJ2-5

CDR3 protein: CASTPRGGVTGELFF
CDR3 DNA: TGTGCCAGCACCCCGAGGGGGGGCGTTACCGGGGAGCTGTTTTTT
V gene: TRBV2
clone size: -
D gene: -
J gene: TRBJ2-2

CDR3 protein: CSATPDLSGANVLTF
CDR3 DNA: TGCAGTGCTACCCCTGACCTCTCTGGGGCCAACGTCCTGACTTTC
V gene: TRBV20-1
clone size: -
D gene: -
J gene: TRBJ2-6

CDR3 protein: CASMPGSYEQYF
CDR3 DNA: TGTGCCAGCATGCCGGGCTCCTACGAGCAGTACTTC
V gene: TRBV6-4
clone size: once
D gene: -
J gene: TRBJ2-7

CDR3 protein: CTSSGGQFF
CDR3 DNA: TGTACCAGCAGTGGAGGGCAGTTCTTC
V gene: TRBV6-1
clone size: -
D gene: -
J gene: TRBJ2-1

CDR3 protein: CASTERTGVNTGELFF
CDR3 DNA: TGTGCCAGCACCGAGAGGACGGGAGTTAACACCGGGGAGCTGTTTTTT
V gene: TRBV7-8
clone size: -
D gene: -
J gene: TRBJ2-2

CDR3 protein: CSARGPSGAYEQYF
CDR3 DNA: TGCAGTGCTAGGGGCCCCAGCGGGGCCTACGAGCAGTACTTC
V gene: TRBV20-1
clone size: many
D gene: TRBD2
J gene: TRBJ2-7

CDR3 protein: CRAGPETQYF
CDR3 DNA: TGCAGGGCTGGACCAGAGACCCAGTACTTC
V gene: TRBV20-1
clone size: -
D gene: -
J gene: TRBJ2-5

CDR3 protein: CASSTLGEGYNEQFF
CDR3 DNA: TGTGCCAGCAGCACCCTGGGGGAGGGCTACAATGAGCAGTTCTTC
V gene: TRBV5-4
clone size: once
D gene: TRBD2
J gene: TRBJ2-1

CDR3 protein: CASSVRLGVDIQYF
CDR3 DNA: TGCGCCAGCAGCGTCAGGTTAGGGGTTGACATTCAGTACTTC
V gene: TRBV5-1
clone size: -
D gene: -
J gene: TRBJ2-4

CDR3 protein: CASSLWAGGADTQYF
CDR3 DNA: TGTGCCAGCAGTTTATGGGCGGGGGGGGCAGATACGCAGTATTTT
V gene: TRBV12-3/TRBV12-4
clone size: -
D gene: TRBD2
J gene: TRBJ2-3

CDR3 protein: CASSSRAGQPQHF
CDR3 DNA: TGTGCCAGCAGTTCGAGGGCTGGTCAGCCCCAGCATTTT
V gene: TRBV27
clone size: once
D gene: -
J gene: TRBJ1-5

CDR3 protein: CASSTDRTSDEKLFF
CDR3 DNA: TGCGCCAGCAGCACCGACAGAACTAGCGATGAAAAACTGTTTTTT
V gene: TRBV5-1
clone size: -
D gene: -
J gene: TRBJ1-4

CDR3 protein: CASSQDFAGQGDGYTF
CDR3 DNA: TGCGCCAGCAGCCAAGACTTCGCGGGACAGGGCGATGGCTACACCTTC
V gene: TRBV4-1
clone size: -
D gene: TRBD1
J gene: TRBJ1-2

CDR3 protein: CASSLTRGTQYF
CDR3 DNA: TGTGCCAGCAGCCTCACGAGGGGGACCCAGTACTTC
V gene: TRBV11-2
clone size: few
D gene: -
J gene: TRBJ2-5

CDR3 protein: CACTQGKAFF
CDR3 DNA: TGTGCCTGTACTCAGGGCAAGGCTTTCTTT
V gene: TRBV30
clone size: once
D gene: -
J gene: TRBJ1-1

CDR3 protein: CASSLVTRLDEQFF
CDR3 DNA: TGTGCCAGCAGCTTAGTGACTAGGTTAGATGAGCAGTTCTTC
V gene: TRBV7-9
clone size: few
D gene: -
J gene: TRBJ2-1

CDR3 protein: CASKASVYEQYF
CDR3 DNA: TGTGCCAGCAAGGCTAGCGTTTACGAGCAGTACTTC
V gene: TRBV6-2/TRBV6-3
clone size: few
D gene: -
J gene: TRBJ2-7

CDR3 protein: CSARDYLSSYEQYF
CDR3 DNA: TGCAGTGCTAGAGACTACCTCAGCTCCTACGAGCAGTACTTC
V gene: TRBV20-1
clone size: -
D gene: -
J gene: TRBJ2-7

CDR3 protein: CSARDPGQGANTEAFF
CDR3 DNA: TGCAGTGCTAGAGACCCCGGACAGGGGGCGAACACTGAAGCTTTCTTT
V gene: TRBV20-1
clone size: -
D gene: TRBD1
J gene: TRBJ1-1

CDR3 protein: CASSLGLVYGYTF
CDR3 DNA: TGTGCCAGCAGTCTGGGCCTGGTCTATGGCTACACCTTC
V gene: TRBV2
clone size: -
D gene: -
J gene: TRBJ1-2

CDR3 protein: CASSQREGLGDTQYF
CDR3 DNA: TGTGCCAGCAGCCAACGGGAGGGCCTGGGAGATACGCAGTATTTT
V gene: TRBV11-1
clone size: -
D gene: TRBD2
J gene: TRBJ2-3

CDR3 protein: CASMGSSGPYEQYF
CDR3 DNA: TGTGCCAGCATGGGTTCTAGCGGTCCCTACGAGCAGTACTTC
V gene: TRBV6-2/TRBV6-3
clone size: few
D gene: TRBD2
J gene: TRBJ2-7

CDR3 protein: CATSRDSSGVYNEQFF
CDR3 DNA: TGTGCCACCAGCAGAGATTCCAGCGGGGTCTACAATGAGCAGTTCTTC
V gene: TRBV15
clone size: -
D gene: TRBD2
J gene: TRBJ2-1

CDR3 protein: CASSLGLAAPMNTEAFF
CDR3 DNA: TGCGCCAGCAGCTTGGGTTTGGCAGCCCCAATGAACACTGAAGCTTTCTTT
V gene: TRBV5-1
clone size: -
D gene: -
J gene: TRBJ1-1

CDR3 protein: CASRVTGGVQETQYF
CDR3 DNA: TGTGCCAGCAGGGTGACAGGGGGGGTCCAAGAGACCCAGTACTTC
V gene: TRBV12-3/TRBV12-4
clone size: -
D gene: TRBD1
J gene: TRBJ2-5

CDR3 protein: CASSEEILGGQFF
CDR3 DNA: TGTGCCAGCAGCGAAGAGATCTTGGGAGGGCAGTTCTTC
V gene: TRBV11-2
clone size: -
D gene: -
J gene: TRBJ2-1

CDR3 protein: CSVSVVSYNEQFF
CDR3 DNA: TGCAGCGTAAGTGTAGTTTCCTACAATGAGCAGTTCTTC
V gene: TRBV29-1
clone size: few
D gene: -
J gene: TRBJ2-1

CDR3 protein: CSAREGAGADTQYF
CDR3 DNA: TGCAGTGCTCGAGAAGGGGCTGGCGCAGATACGCAGTATTTT
V gene: TRBV20-1
clone size: -
D gene: -
J gene: TRBJ2-3

CDR3 protein: CASTIGVGLTNYGYTF
CDR3 DNA: TGTGCCAGCACTATAGGGGTGGGGCTCACTAACTATGGCTACACCTTC
V gene: TRBV11-2
clone size: -
D gene: -
J gene: TRBJ1-2

CDR3 protein: CASSSKLYGYTF
CDR3 DNA: TGTGCCAGCAGCTCCAAGCTCTATGGCTACACCTTC
V gene: TRBV11-2
clone size: -
D gene: -
J gene: TRBJ1-2

CDR3 protein: CSATLAGVINEQFF
CDR3 DNA: TGCAGTGCGACCCTAGCGGGAGTTATTAATGAGCAGTTCTTC
V gene: TRBV20-1
clone size: few
D gene: TRBD2
J gene: TRBJ2-1

CDR3 protein: CASSLNSGQETQYF
CDR3 DNA: TGCGCCAGCAGCTTGAATAGCGGCCAAGAGACCCAGTACTTC
V gene: TRBV5-1
clone size: -
D gene: -
J gene: TRBJ2-5

CDR3 protein: CASSTALGTGNLPLHF
CDR3 DNA: TGTGCCAGCAGCACCGCACTGGGGACAGGAAATTTACCCCTCCACTTT
V gene: TRBV6-5
clone size: -
D gene: TRBD1
J gene: TRBJ1-6

CDR3 protein: CSARVAESSYNEQFF
CDR3 DNA: TGCAGTGCTAGGGTAGCGGAAAGCTCCTACAATGAGCAGTTCTTC
V gene: TRBV20-1
clone size: -
D gene: -
J gene: TRBJ2-1

CDR3 protein: CASSPRSRNQPQHF
CDR3 DNA: TGTGCCAGCAGTCCCCGGAGTCGCAATCAGCCCCAGCATTTT
V gene: TRBV28
clone size: -
D gene: -
J gene: TRBJ1-5

CDR3 protein: CASIGGEGYEQYF
CDR3 DNA: TGTGCCAGCATTGGGGGGGAAGGCTACGAGCAGTACTTC
V gene: TRBV7-9
clone size: few
D gene: TRBD2
J gene: TRBJ2-7

CDR3 protein: CASSPGTRPNIQYF
CDR3 DNA: TGTGCCAGCTCACCCGGGACAAGGCCAAACATTCAGTACTTC
V gene: TRBV18
clone size: -
D gene: -
J gene: TRBJ2-4

CDR3 protein: CASSHQEADTQYF
CDR3 DNA: TGTGCCAGCAGCCATCAAGAGGCAGATACGCAGTATTTT
V gene: TRBV7-2
clone size: few
D gene: -
J gene: TRBJ2-3

CDR3 protein: CASRVGTAPLSYGYTF
CDR3 DNA: TGCGCCAGCAGGGTTGGGACGGCGCCCCTAAGCTATGGCTACACCTTC
V gene: TRBV5-1
clone size: few
D gene: -
J gene: TRBJ1-2

CDR3 protein: CASTWPGGEPHGNYNEQFF
CDR3 DNA: TGCGCCAGCACCTGGCCCGGCGGGGAGCCCCACGGAAACTACAATGAGCAGTTCTTC
V gene: TRBV5-1
clone size: -
D gene: -
J gene: TRBJ2-1

CDR3 protein: CASSQEVPRLAGKYEQYF
CDR3 DNA: TGTGCCAGCAGCCAAGAAGTACCCCGACTAGCGGGAAAATACGAGCAGTACTTC
V gene: TRBV14
clone size: -
D gene: TRBD2
J gene: TRBJ2-7

CDR3 protein: CASSGGMEQYF
CDR3 DNA: TGTGCCAGCTCGGGTGGGATGGAGCAGTACTTC
V gene: TRBV18
clone size: few
D gene: -
J gene: TRBJ2-7

CDR3 protein: CSASPFTSGSSYEQYF
CDR3 DNA: TGCAGTGCTAGCCCCTTTACTAGCGGCAGCTCCTACGAGCAGTACTTC
V gene: TRBV20-1
clone size: many
D gene: TRBD2
J gene: TRBJ2-7

CDR3 protein: CAISPASGRTNEQFF
CDR3 DNA: TGTGCCATCAGTCCGGCTAGCGGGAGGACCAATGAGCAGTTCTTC
V gene: TRBV10-3
clone size: -
D gene: TRBD2
J gene: TRBJ2-1

CDR3 protein: CASSPYAAEQFF
CDR3 DNA: TGTGCCAGCAGTCCGTATGCAGCCGAGCAGTTCTTC
V gene: TRBV12-3/TRBV12-4
clone size: -
D gene: -
J gene: TRBJ2-1

CDR3 protein: CSARGLAGRGEQYF
CDR3 DNA: TGCAGTGCTAGGGGACTAGCGGGAAGAGGCGAGCAGTACTTC
V gene: TRBV20-1
clone size: -
D gene: TRBD2
J gene: TRBJ2-7

CDR3 protein: CASSLGTTGSYEQYF
CDR3 DNA: TGTGCCAGCAGTTTGGGGACTACCGGCTCCTACGAGCAGTACTTC
V gene: TRBV6-6
clone size: few
D gene: TRBD2
J gene: TRBJ2-7

CDR3 protein: CASSEIGLDRPDTQYF
CDR3 DNA: TGTGCCAGCAGCGAAATTGGACTGGACAGGCCAGATACGCAGTATTTT
V gene: TRBV12-3/TRBV12-4
clone size: few
D gene: TRBD1
J gene: TRBJ2-3